This TCR beta chain was found in a study of blood T cell repertoires in COVID-19. The cohort comprised adults aged about 18 to 100 years residing in approximately 25 US areas. Participant reports of clinical history set cohort assignment. The CDR3 consists of 14 residues. In germline, CDR1 is PRHDT, CDR2 FYEKMQ (reference sequence). Trimming took 7 bases from V and 5 from J; bases not matched to a gene: 10. Repertoires were generated with immunoSEQ multiplex PCR, while TCRdb's copy carries only in-frame clones and drops some. The sample holds approximately 150,000 clones, roughly 80% seen once. The material sequenced was PBMCs or T cells enriched from blood (not recorded which). This TCR came from a man between 35 and 55 years old with acute COVID-19. The chain uses TRBV13 and TRBJ2-5, with 7 bases that match TRBD1. CDR3 sequence (DNA): TGTGCCAGCACCACGACAGGGATCCTGGAGACCCAGTACTTC. Translated, it gives CASTTTGILETQYF. The whole variable domain, filled in from reference TRBV13 and TRBJ2-5, reads AAGVIQSPRHLIKEKRETATLKCYPIPRHDTVYWYQQGPGQDPQFLISFYEKMQSDKGSIPDRFSAQQFSDYHSELNMSSLELGDSALYFCASTTTGILETQYFGPGTRLLVL.